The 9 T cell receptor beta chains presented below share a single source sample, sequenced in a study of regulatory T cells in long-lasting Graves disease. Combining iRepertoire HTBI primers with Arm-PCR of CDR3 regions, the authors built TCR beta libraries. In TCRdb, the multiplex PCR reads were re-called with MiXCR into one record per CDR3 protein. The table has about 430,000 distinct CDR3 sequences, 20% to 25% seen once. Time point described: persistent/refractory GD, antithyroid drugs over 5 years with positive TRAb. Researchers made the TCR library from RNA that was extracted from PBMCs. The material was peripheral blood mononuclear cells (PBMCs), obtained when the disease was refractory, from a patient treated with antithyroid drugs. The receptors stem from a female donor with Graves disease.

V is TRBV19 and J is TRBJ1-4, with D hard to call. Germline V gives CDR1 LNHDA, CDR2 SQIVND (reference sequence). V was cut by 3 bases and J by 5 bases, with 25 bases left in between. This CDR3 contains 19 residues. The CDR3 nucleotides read TGTGCCAGTAGTATTACGTTGAATTTGCACTTCCTGACGAATGAAAAACTGTTTTTT. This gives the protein CASSITLNLHFLTNEKLFF.

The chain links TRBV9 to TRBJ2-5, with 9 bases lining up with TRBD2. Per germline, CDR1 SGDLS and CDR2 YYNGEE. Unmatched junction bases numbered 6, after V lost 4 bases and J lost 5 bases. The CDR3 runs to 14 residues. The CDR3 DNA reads TGTGCCAGCAGCCCTTGGCGGGAGGGGGAGACCCAGTACTTC. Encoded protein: CASSPWREGETQYF.

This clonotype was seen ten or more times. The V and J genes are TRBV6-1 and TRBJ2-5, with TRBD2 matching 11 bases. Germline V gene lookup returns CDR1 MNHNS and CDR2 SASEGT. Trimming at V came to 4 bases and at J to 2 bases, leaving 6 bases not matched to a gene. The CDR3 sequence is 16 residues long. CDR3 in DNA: TGTGCCAGCAGTGGACTAGCGGGGCCAACACAAGAGACCCAGTACTTC. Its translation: CASSGLAGPTQETQYF.

The CDR3 protein is CSVEGGLIYNEQFF. CDR3 DNA sequence: TGCAGCGTTGAGGGCGGCCTCATCTACAATGAGCAGTTCTTC. The J gene is TRBJ2-1, the V gene TRBV29-1, with D hard to call. Germline CDR1 is SQVTM and CDR2 is ANQGSEA. The CDR3 runs 14 residues. V lost 3 bases to trimming and J lost 3 bases, with 12 bases between them.

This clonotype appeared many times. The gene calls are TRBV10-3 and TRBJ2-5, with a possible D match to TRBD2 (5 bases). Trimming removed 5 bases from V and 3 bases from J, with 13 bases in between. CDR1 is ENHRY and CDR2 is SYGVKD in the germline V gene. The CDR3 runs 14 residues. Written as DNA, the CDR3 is TGTGCCATCAGTCAGGACTCCCCCAAAGAGACCCAGTACTTC. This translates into CAISQDSPKETQYF.

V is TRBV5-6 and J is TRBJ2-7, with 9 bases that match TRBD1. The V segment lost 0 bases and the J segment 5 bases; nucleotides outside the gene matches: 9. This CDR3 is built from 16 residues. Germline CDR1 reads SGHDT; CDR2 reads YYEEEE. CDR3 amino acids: CASSLGGTGGRNEQYF. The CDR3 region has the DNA TGTGCCAGCAGCTTGGGGGGAACAGGGGGCCGAAACGAGCAGTACTTC.

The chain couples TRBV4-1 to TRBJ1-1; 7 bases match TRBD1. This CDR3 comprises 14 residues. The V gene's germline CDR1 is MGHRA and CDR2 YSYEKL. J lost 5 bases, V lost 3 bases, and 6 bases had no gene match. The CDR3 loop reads CASSQEDRRTEAFF. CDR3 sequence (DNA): TGCGCCAGCAGCCAGGAGGACAGGAGGACTGAAGCTTTCTTT.

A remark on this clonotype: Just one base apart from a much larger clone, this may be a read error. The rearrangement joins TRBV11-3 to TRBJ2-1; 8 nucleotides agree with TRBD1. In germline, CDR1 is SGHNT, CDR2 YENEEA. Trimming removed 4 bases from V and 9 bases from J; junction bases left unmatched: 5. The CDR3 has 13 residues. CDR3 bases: TGTGCCAGCAGCTCCGGACAGGGCGGTGAGCAGTTCTTC. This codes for CASSSGQGGEQFF.

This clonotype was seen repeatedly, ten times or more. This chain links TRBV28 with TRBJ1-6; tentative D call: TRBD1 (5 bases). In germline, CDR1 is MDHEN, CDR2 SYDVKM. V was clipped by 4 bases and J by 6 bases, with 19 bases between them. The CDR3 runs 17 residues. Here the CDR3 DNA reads TGTGCCAGCAGTTGGATTATGCGGGGACTGGCTAATTCACCCCTCCACTTT. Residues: CASSWIMRGLANSPLHF.